The 13 T cell receptor beta chains listed next were all sequenced from one sample in a study of T cell clones after liver transplantation. Method: immunoSEQ multiplex PCR; TCRdb's copy keeps in-frame clones and lacks some. The profile shows 25,000 to 35,000 clones, just under 95% of them singletons. The input for sequencing was CD8+ T cells from blood, taken 12 months after liver transplant. The origin of the receptors is a human patient who received a liver transplant. The T cells may partly be graft donor cells.

J is TRBJ1-2 and V is TRBV27, with 7 bases identical to TRBD1. V was pared by 4 bases and J by 5 bases, with 4 bases of the junction left unmatched. Germline assignment: CDR1 MNHEY and CDR2 SMNVEV (reference sequence). There are 13 residues in the CDR3. CDR3 residues: CASSWGTEYGYTF. The DNA of the CDR3 is TGTGCCAGCAGTTGGGGGACAGAATATGGCTACACCTTC.

The count of this clone is one. The rearrangement joins TRBV7-9 to TRBJ2-3; 8 positions agree with TRBD1. The CDR3 totals 15 residues. The germline V gene encodes CDR1 SEHNR and CDR2 FQNEAQ (reference sequence). The trim removed 4 bases at V and 1 base at J, leaving 4 bases unmatched. The CDR3 DNA follows: TGTGCCAGCAGCTATCAGGGGGCGGGCACAGATACGCAGTATTTT. Protein product: CASSYQGAGTDTQYF. The variable domain in full, completed from reference TRBV7-9 and TRBJ2-3, reads DTGVSQNPRHKITKRGQNVTFRCDPISEHNRLYWYRQTLGQGPEFLTYFQNEAQLEKSRLLSDRFSAERPKGSFSTLEIQRTEQGDSAMYLCASSYQGAGTDTQYFGPGTRLTVL.

This chain connects TRBV2 to TRBJ2-2; D is unclear. Germline lookup yields CDR1 SNHLY and CDR2 FYNNEI. Trimming removed 5 bases at V and 2 bases at J, with 15 bases between. CDR3 length: 16 residues. CDR3 amino acids: CASSSERAANTGELFF. CDR3 coding DNA: TGTGCCAGCAGTTCTGAAAGGGCCGCCAACACCGGGGAGCTGTTTTTT.

The chain is built from TRBV2 and TRBJ1-1, with D perhaps matching TRBD1 (5 bases). This CDR3 has 15 residues. Germline V CDR1 and CDR2: SNHLY, FYNNEI. The V end was cut by 2 bases, the J end by 0 bases, with 10 bases between. The CDR3 sequence is CASSERARVNTEAFF. For the CDR3, the DNA is TGTGCCAGCAGTGAACGTGCCAGGGTGAACACTGAAGCTTTCTTT.

The chain employs TRBV7-6 and TRBJ2-3; 7 nucleotides agree with TRBD2. The CDR3 totals 17 residues. Germline trimming cut 6 bases from V and 4 bases from J; bases unmatched to any gene: 16. CDR1 and CDR2 (germline): SGHVS, FNYEAQ. The CDR3 region is CASSSGGGVSLADTQYF. CDR3 coding DNA: TGTGCCAGCAGTTCGGGGGGTGGGGTATCCCTCGCAGATACGCAGTATTTT.

The V and J genes are TRBV7-7 and TRBJ2-1; 8 nucleotides agree with TRBD2. J lost 0 bases, V lost 5 bases, and 3 bases had no gene match. CDR1 is SSHAT and CDR2 is FNYEAQ in the germline V gene (reference sequence). This CDR3 has 15 amino acids. The CDR3 DNA sequence: TGTGCCAGCAGCCCGCGGGGGGCCTCCTACAATGAGCAGTTCTTC. It specifies CASSPRGASYNEQFF.

The CDR3 nucleotides are TGTGCCAGCTCACCACGGGCCAGGGTAACTGAGGGCCACAACACTGAAGCTTTCTTT. Its translation is CASSPRARVTEGHNTEAFF. The V gene is TRBV18, the J gene TRBJ1-1; a possible D gene is TRBD1 (5 bases). The V end lost 1 base, the J end lost 2 bases, and 23 bases lay between the germline ends. The CDR3 totals 19 residues. From germline, CDR1 is KGHSH and CDR2 LQKENI.

This sequence joins TRBV7-9 and TRBJ1-1; no definite D call. Per germline, CDR1 SEHNR and CDR2 FQNEAQ (reference sequence). CDR3 length: 14 amino acids. Trimming cost V 6 bases and J 1 base, with 12 bases left between them. CDR3 amino acids: CASRLPAGNTEAFF. The DNA of the CDR3 is TGTGCCAGCAGGCTTCCGGCAGGGAACACTGAAGCTTTCTTT.

The CDR3 sequence is CASSLQEAMNTEAFF. The CDR3, as DNA: TGTGCCAGCAGCCTTCAAGAGGCAATGAACACTGAAGCTTTCTTT. The genes are TRBV4-2 and TRBJ1-1; no definite D call. V was clipped by 4 bases and J by 0 bases, with 12 bases between them. The CDR3 has 15 residues. Germline V gene lookup returns CDR1 LGHNA and CDR2 YNFKEQ.

This rearrangement joins TRBV11-2 to TRBJ1-1; D unclear. Trimming pared 2 bases from V and 1 base from J, leaving 8 bases between. Germline CDR1 is SGHAT and CDR2 is FQNNGV. The CDR3 has 14 residues. CDR3 in amino acids: CASSLPGGNTEAFF. DNA for the CDR3: TGTGCCAGCAGCTTACCGGGTGGGAACACTGAAGCTTTCTTT.

The rearrangement links TRBV2 to TRBJ1-2, with 12 bases identical to TRBD1. The CDR3 is 13 residues long. V gave up 6 bases and J gave up 8 bases; unmatched junction bases: 4. In germline, CDR1 is SNHLY, CDR2 FYNNEI. CDR3 sequence: CASRGQGAPGYTF. CDR3 DNA: TGTGCCAGCAGGGGACAGGGGGCACCGGGCTACACCTTC.

This chain joins TRBV7-6 and TRBJ1-1; possible D gene TRBD1, 6 bases. V was cut by 4 bases and J by 4 bases, with 13 bases left in between. Germline assignment: CDR1 SGHVS and CDR2 FNYEAQ. The CDR3 is 14 residues long. The CDR3 DNA reads TGTGCCAGCAGCTGGGGGCAGACGAGCACTGAAGCTTTCTTT. It specifies CASSWGQTSTEAFF.

This clone was recorded once. The chain carries TRBV11-2 and TRBJ1-2; D gene ambiguous. Germline V lookup: CDR1 SGHAT, CDR2 FQNNGV. The V end was cut by 5 bases, the J end by 4 bases, with 23 bases between. This CDR3 has 17 residues. In nucleotides, the CDR3 is TGTGCCAGCAGCCTTAGTAGAGACGTTGGCGGGTTCTATGGCTACACCTTC. It specifies CASSLSRDVGGFYGYTF.